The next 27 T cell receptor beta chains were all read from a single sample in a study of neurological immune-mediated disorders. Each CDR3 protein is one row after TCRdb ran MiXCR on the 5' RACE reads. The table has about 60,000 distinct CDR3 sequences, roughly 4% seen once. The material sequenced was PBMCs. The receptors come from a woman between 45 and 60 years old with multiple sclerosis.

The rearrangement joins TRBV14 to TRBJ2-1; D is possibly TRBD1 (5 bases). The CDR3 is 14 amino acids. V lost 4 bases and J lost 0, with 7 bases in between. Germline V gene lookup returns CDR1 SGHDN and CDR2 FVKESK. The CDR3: CASSPDSSYNEQFF. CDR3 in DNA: TGTGCCAGCAGCCCCGACAGCTCCTACAATGAGCAGTTCTTC.

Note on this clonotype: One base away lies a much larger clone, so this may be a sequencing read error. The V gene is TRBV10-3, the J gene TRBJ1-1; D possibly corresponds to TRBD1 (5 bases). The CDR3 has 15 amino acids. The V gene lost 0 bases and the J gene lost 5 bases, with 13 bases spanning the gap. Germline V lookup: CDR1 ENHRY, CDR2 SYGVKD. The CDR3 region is CAISESWGTRTEAFF. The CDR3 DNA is TGTGCCATCAGTGAGTCGTGGGGGACGCGAACTGAAGCTTTCTTT.

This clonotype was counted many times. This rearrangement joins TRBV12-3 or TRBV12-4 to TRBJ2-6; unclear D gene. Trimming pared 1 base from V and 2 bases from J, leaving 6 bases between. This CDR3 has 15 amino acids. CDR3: CASSLVQTGANVLTF. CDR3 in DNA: TGTGCCAGCAGTTTAGTACAGACTGGGGCCAACGTCCTGACTTTC.

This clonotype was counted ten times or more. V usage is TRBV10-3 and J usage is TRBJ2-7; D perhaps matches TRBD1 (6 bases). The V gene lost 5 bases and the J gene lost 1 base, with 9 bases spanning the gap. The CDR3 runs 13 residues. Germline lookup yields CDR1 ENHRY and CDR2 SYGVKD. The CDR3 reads CAISPGQSYEQYF. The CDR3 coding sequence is TGTGCCATCAGTCCGGGACAATCCTACGAGCAGTACTTC.

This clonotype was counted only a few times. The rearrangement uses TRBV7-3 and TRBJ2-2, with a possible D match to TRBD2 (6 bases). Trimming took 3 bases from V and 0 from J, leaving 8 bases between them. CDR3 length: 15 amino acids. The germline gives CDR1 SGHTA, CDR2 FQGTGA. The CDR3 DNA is TGTGCCAGCAGCTTCTTAGCGGCGAACACCGGGGAGCTGTTTTTT. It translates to CASSFLAANTGELFF.

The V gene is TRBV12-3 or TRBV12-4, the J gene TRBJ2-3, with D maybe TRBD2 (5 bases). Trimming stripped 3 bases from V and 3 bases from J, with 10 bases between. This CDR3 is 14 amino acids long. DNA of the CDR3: TGTGCCAGCAGTTTTAGGCTAGCAACAGATACGCAGTATTTT. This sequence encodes CASSFRLATDTQYF.

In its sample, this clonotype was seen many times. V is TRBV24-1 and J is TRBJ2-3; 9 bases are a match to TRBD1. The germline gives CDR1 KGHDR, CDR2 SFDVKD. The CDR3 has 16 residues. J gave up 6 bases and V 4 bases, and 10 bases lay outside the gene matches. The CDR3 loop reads CATSDPTGGSYDTQYF. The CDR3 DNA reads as TGTGCCACCAGTGACCCAACAGGGGGCTCTTATGATACGCAGTATTTT.

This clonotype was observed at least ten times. CDR3 loop: CAISESRTGGNSPLHF. CDR3 DNA: TGTGCCATCAGTGAGTCCCGGACAGGGGGAAATTCACCCCTCCACTTT. The chain joins TRBV10-3 to TRBJ1-6; 10 bases line up with TRBD1. Germline V gene data show CDR1 as ENHRY and CDR2 as SYGVKD. The CDR3 sequence is 16 residues long. The V gene end was trimmed by 0 bases and the J gene end by 7 bases; junction bases not matched to a gene: 3.

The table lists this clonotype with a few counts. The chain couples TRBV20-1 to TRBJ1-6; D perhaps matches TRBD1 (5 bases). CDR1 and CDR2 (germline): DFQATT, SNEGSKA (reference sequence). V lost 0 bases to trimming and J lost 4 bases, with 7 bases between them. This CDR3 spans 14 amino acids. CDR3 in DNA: TGCAGTGCTAGAGAGACAGTATATAATTCACCCCTCCACTTT. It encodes CSARETVYNSPLHF.

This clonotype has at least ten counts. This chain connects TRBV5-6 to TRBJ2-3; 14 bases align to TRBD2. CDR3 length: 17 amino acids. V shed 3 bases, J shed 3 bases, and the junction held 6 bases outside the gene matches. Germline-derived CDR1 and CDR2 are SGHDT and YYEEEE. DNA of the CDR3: TGTGCCAGCAGCTCTCGACTAGCGGGAGGGCCTACAGATACGCAGTATTTT. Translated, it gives CASSSRLAGGPTDTQYF.

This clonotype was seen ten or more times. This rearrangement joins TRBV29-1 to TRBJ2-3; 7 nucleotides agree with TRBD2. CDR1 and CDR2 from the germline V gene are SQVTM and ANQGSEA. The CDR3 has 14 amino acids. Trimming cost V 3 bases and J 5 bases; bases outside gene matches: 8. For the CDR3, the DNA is TGCAGCGTTGATGGCGGGAGCAGGGTAGATACGCAGTATTTT. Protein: CSVDGGSRVDTQYF.

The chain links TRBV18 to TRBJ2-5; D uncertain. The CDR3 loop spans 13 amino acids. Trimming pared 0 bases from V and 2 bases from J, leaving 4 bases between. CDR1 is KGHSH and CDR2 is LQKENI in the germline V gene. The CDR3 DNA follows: TGTGCCAGCTCACCACCTGGTCAAGAGACCCAGTACTTC. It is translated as CASSPPGQETQYF.

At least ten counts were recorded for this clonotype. CDR3 bases: TGCGCCAGCAGCCCCGGGACTAGCGGGAGCGATGAGCAGTTCTTC. This sequence encodes CASSPGTSGSDEQFF. This rearrangement joins TRBV5-1 to TRBJ2-1, with TRBD2 matching 14 bases. CDR3 size: 15 residues. CDR1 SGHRS and CDR2 YFSETQ come from the germline V gene. With V trimmed by 4 bases and J by 8 bases, 5 bases remained unmatched.

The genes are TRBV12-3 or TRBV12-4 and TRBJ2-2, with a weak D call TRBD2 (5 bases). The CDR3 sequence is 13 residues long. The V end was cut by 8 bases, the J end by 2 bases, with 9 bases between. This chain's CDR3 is CASDLANTGELFF. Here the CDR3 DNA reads TGTGCCAGCGACCTAGCTAACACCGGGGAGCTGTTTTTT.

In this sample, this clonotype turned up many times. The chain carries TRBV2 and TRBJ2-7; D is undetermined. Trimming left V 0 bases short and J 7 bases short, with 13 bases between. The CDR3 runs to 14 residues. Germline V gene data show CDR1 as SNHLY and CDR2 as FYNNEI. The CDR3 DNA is TGTGCCAGCAGTGAAGCCCGGCCCTTCGGAGAGCAGTACTTC. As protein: CASSEARPFGEQYF.

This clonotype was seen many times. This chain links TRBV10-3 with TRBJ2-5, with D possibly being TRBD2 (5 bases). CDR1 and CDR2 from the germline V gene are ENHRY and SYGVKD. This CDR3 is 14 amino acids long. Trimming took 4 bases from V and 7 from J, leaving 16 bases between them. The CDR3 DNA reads TGTGCCATCAGTGTCACGGGCGGGCTGAGGACCCAGTACTTC. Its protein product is CAISVTGGLRTQYF.

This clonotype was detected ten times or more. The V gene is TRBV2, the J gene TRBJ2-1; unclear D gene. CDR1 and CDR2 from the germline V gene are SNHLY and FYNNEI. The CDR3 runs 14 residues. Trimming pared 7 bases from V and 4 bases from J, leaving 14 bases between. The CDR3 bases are TGTGCCAGCACCCTGGTCCAAGGATACAATGAGCAGTTCTTC. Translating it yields CASTLVQGYNEQFF. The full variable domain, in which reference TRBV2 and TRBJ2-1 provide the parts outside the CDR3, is EPEVTQTPSHQVTQMGQEVILRCVPISNHLYFYWYRQILGQKVEFLVSFYNNEISEKSEIFDDQFSVERPDGSNFTLKIRSTKLEDSAMYFCASTLVQGYNEQFFGPGTRLTVL.

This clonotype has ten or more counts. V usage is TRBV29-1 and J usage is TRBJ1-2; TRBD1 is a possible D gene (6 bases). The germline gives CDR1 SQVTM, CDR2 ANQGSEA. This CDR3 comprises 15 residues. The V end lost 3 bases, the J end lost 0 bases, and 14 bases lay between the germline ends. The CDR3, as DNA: TGCAGCGTTGATTATCACAGGGAAGCTAACTATGGCTACACCTTC. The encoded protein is CSVDYHREANYGYTF. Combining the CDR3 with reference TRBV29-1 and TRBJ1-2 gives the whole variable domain SAVISQKPSRDICQRGTSLTIQCQVDSQVTMMFWYRQQPGQSLTLIATANQGSEATYESGFVIDKFPISRPNLTFSTLTVSNMSPEDSSIYLCSVDYHREANYGYTFGSGTRLTVV.

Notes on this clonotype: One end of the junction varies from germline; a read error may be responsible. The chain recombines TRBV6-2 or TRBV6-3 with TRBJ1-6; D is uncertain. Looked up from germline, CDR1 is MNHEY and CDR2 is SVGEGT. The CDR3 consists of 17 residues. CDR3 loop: CASSYSARSSYNSPLNF. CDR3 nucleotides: TGTGCCAGCAGTTACTCGGCCCGAAGCTCCTATAATTCACCCCTCAACTTT.

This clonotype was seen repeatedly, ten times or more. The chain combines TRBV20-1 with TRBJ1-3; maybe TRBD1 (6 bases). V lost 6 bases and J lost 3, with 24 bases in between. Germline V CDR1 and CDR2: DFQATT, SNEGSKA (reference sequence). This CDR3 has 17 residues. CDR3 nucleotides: TGCAGTGCCCCGACCCGCGGCTCTCTGGACAGTGGAAACACCATATATTTT. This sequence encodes CSAPTRGSLDSGNTIYF.

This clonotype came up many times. CDR3 in DNA: TGTGCCAGCAGCCAGGCGACAGGGGTGAATGAGCAGTTCTTC. It yields the protein CASSQATGVNEQFF. This chain joins TRBV4-2 and TRBJ2-1; 8 bases line up with TRBD1. V gave up 3 bases and J gave up 7 bases; unmatched junction bases: 5. This CDR3 has 14 amino acids. Germline lookup yields CDR1 LGHNA and CDR2 YNFKEQ.

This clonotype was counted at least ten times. CDR3 nucleotides: TGTGCCAGCAGCCTGGGGACAGTACTTAACTATGGCTACACCTTC. This gives the protein CASSLGTVLNYGYTF. The genes are TRBV4-2 and TRBJ1-2, with TRBD1 matching over 7 bases. The V and J ends lost 4 bases and 1 base, in that order; junction bases with no gene match: 6. Germline CDR1 is LGHNA and CDR2 is YNFKEQ. The CDR3 extends over 15 amino acids.

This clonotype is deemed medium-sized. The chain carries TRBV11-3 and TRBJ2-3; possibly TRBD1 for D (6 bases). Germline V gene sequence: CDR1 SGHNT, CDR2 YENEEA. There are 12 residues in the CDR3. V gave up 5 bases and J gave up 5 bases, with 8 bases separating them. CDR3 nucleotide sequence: TGTGCCAGCAGCGGCAGGGGAGATACGCAGTATTTT. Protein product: CASSGRGDTQYF. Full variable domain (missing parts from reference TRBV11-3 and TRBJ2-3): EAGVVQSPRYKIIEKKQPVAFWCNPISGHNTLYWYLQNLGQGPELLIRYENEEAVDDSQLPKDRFSAERLKGVDSTLKIQPAELGDSAVYLCASSGRGDTQYFGPGTRLTVL.

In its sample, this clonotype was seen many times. CDR3: CASSLVVGQPEKLFF. The DNA for the CDR3 is TGTGCCAGCAGCTTAGTCGTGGGACAACCGGAAAAACTGTTTTTT. This chain joins TRBV7-2 and TRBJ1-4; D might be TRBD1 (6 bases). Deletions cut 1 base from V and 8 bases from J, with 14 bases between. CDR1 is SGHTA, CDR2 FQGNSA, per germline. This CDR3 has 15 amino acids.

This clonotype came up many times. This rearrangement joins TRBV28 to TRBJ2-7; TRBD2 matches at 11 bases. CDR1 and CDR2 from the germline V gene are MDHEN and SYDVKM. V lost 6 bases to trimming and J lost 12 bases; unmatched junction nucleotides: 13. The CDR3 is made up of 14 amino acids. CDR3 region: CASRNSGRADVRYF. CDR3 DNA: TGTGCCAGCAGAAATAGCGGGAGGGCGGACGTGCGGTACTTC.

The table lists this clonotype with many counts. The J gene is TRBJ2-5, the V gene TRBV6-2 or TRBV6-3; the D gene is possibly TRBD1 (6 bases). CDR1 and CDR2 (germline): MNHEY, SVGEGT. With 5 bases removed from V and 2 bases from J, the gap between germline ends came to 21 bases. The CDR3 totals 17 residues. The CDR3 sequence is CASSKGGWADSQETQYF. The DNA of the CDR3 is TGTGCCAGCAGTAAAGGGGGATGGGCTGACTCTCAAGAGACCCAGTACTTC.

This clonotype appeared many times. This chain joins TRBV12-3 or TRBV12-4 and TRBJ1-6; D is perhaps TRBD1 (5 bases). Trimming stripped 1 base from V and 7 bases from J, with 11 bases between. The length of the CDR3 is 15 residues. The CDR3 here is CASSLVRGRNSPLHF. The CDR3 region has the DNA TGTGCCAGCAGTTTAGTAAGGGGTCGCAATTCACCCCTCCACTTT.